This T cell receptor (beta chain) was sequenced in a study of Graves' ophthalmopathy and Graves' hyperthyroidism. Looking at the study overall: Peripheral blood collection took place at initial diagnosis, before any treatment. Study-level results: Ophthalmopathy progression was predicted by the model at just over 70% sensitivity and about 74% specificity. Blood also carried most expanded thyroid clonotypes exceeding 0.001 frequency.

RNA transcripts provided the template for amplifying TCR beta CDR3 regions. Scientists carried out first-round RT-PCR using HTBI primers and then a second-round multiplex PCR. TCRdb fed the multiplex PCR reads into MiXCR, producing one record per CDR3 protein. The repertoire includes about 420,000 distinct CDR3 sequences, under 25% of them detected once, and roughly 3% sits in the top ten. This clonotype was seen at least ten times. What it recognizes is unknown. Researchers turned away patients with other autoimmune diseases, uncontrolled infections, pregnancy or lactation. The V and J ends lost 6 bases and 6 bases, in that order; junction bases with no gene match: 7. CDR3 size: 14 residues. Germline CDR1 and CDR2: SQVTM and ANQGSEA.

Specimen: peripheral blood. The TCR comes from a woman aged 18-29 years with stable Graves' hyperthyroidism. The rearrangement joins TRBV29-1 to TRBJ1-6, with 8 bases identical to TRBD1. The CDR3: CSVRTGLTNSPLHF. The CDR3 bases are TGCAGCGTCCGGACAGGGCTCACTAATTCACCCCTCCACTTT.